The T cell receptor (beta chain) described here comes from a study of PD-1 blockade in mismatch repair-deficient tumors. Looking at the study overall: Patients had approximately 12 mismatch repair-deficient cancer types and were previously treated and progressing.

Regarding the study as a whole: After pembrolizumab, tumor-resident clones rose rapidly, then generally contracted before radiologic responses.

A note on this clone: Its antigen is still unknown.

Assay: immunoSEQ multiplex PCR; the TCRdb copy retains only in-frame clones and omits some. The repertoire holds some 84,000 clones, approximately 84% seen once, with about 2.4% in the top ten. Mismatch repair deficiency was confirmed in all patients, by PCR or immunohistochemistry. This clonotype was sampled from an adult with mismatch repair-deficient cancer. This specimen consisted of peripheral blood, obtained 12 weeks after starting pembrolizumab.

The CDR3 reads CASSLGGTRQETQYF. CDR3 nucleotides: TGTGCCAGCAGCTTAGGGGGGACTAGACAAGAGACCCAGTACTTC. The J gene is TRBJ2-5, the V gene TRBV7-6; TRBD2 matches 8 bases. The CDR3 spans 15 residues. The germline V gene has CDR1 SGHVS and CDR2 FNYEAQ. V dropped 1 base and J dropped 2; count of bases not matched to a gene: 3.